The entry below describes one TCR beta chain. These data originate in a study of T cells in Graves' hyperthyroidism and ophthalmopathy. The CDR3 spans 14 residues. V lost 3 bases to trimming and J lost 4 bases, with 12 bases between them. Researchers took RNA transcripts and amplified the TCR beta CDR3 regions from them. The study used the HTBI primer set for a first-round RT-PCR of the TCR CDR3. One entry per CDR3 protein results from TCRdb running MiXCR on the multiplex PCR reads. Of 500,000 to 800,000 distinct CDR3 sequences listed, just under 45% are singletons. Sequencing was done on a sample of peripheral blood or thyroid tissue (not recorded which). The sequence was obtained from an adult man with Graves' disease, either hyperthyroidism or ophthalmopathy (not recorded which). The chain joins TRBV12-3 or TRBV12-4 to TRBJ1-1; a weak D match, TRBD1 (6 bases). CDR3 nucleotides: TGTGCCAGCAGTTTTGGACAGCCCTTCACTGAAGCTTTCTTT. It specifies CASSFGQPFTEAFF.